The text below deals with one T cell receptor beta chain. Germline is not matched at one junction end, which may reflect a read error. The sample belongs to a study of T cell repertoires in cytomegalovirus infection. CDR3 length: 14 residues. TCRdb processed the reads anew with MiXCR; each CDR3 protein has one entry. The profile shows roughly 310,000 distinct CDR3 sequences, roughly 17% of them singletons. This receptor was obtained from a human donor in good health (CMV status not recorded). Some clones in this sample may be carry-over from other donors' samples. V and J are TRBV12-3 or TRBV12-4 and TRBJ2-1, with D possibly matching TRBD1 (6 bases). The sequenced sample consisted of PBMCs. The CDR3 nucleotides are TGTGCCAGCAAGGGGGACAAAATATACAATAAGCAGTTCTTC. Translating it yields CASKGDKIYNKQFF.